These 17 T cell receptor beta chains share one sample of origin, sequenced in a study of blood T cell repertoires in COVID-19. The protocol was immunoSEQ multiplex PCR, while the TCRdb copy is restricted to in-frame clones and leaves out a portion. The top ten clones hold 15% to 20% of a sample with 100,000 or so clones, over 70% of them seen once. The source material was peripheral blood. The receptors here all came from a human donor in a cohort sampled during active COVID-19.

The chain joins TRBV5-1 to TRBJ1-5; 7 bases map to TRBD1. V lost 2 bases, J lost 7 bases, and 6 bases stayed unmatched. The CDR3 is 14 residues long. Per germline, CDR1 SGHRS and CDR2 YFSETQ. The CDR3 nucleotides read TGCGCCAGCAGCTTAACACAGGGGATCCAGCCCCAGCATTTT. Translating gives CASSLTQGIQPQHF.

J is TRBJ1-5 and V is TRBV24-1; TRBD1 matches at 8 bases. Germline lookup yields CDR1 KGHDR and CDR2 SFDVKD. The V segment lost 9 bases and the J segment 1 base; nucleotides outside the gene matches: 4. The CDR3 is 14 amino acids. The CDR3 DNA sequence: TGTGCCACCTCGGGACAGGTAAGCAATCAGCCCCAGCATTTT. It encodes CATSGQVSNQPQHF.

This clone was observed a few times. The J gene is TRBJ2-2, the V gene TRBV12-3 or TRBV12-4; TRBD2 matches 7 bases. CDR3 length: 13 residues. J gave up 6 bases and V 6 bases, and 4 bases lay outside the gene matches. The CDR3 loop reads CASSPGRAGELFF. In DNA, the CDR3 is TGTGCCAGCAGCCCGGGGAGGGCCGGGGAGCTGTTTTTT.

The CDR3 sequence: CASSLGTGSGANVLTF. The CDR3 DNA sequence: TGTGCCAGTAGTTTAGGGACAGGGTCTGGGGCCAACGTCCTGACTTTC. This sequence joins TRBV19 and TRBJ2-6; TRBD1 aligns across 9 bases. The CDR3 loop spans 16 amino acids. Trimming cost V 5 bases and J 1 base; bases outside gene matches: 3. Germline CDR1 LNHDA, CDR2 SQIVND (reference sequence).

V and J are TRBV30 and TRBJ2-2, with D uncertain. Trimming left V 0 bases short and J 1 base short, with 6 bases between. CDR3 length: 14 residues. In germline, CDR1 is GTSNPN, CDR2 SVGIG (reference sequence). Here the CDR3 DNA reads TGTGCCTGGAGTGTAGCCCGGAACACCGGGGAGCTGTTTTTT. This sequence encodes CAWSVARNTGELFF.

The CDR3 loop is CSARDYNTF. CDR3 DNA sequence: TGCAGTGCTAGAGATTATAACACCTTC. The chain joins TRBV20-1 to TRBJ1-2, with D unclear. The V gene's germline CDR1 is DFQATT and CDR2 SNEGSKA (reference sequence). The CDR3 has 9 residues. V was cut by 0 bases and J by 12 bases, with 5 bases left in between.

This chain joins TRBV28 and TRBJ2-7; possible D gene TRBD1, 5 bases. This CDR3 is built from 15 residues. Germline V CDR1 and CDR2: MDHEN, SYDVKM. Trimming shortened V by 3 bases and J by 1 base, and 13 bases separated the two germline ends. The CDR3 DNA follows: TGTGCCAGCAGTTTTTATCAGGGCCCTTCCTACGAGCAGTACTTC. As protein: CASSFYQGPSYEQYF. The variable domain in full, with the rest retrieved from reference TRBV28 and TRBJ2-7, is DVKVTQSSRYLVKRTGEKVFLECVQDMDHENMFWYRQDPGLGLRLIYFSYDVKMKEKGDIPEGYSVSREKKERFSLILESASTNQTSMYLCASSFYQGPSYEQYFGPGTRLTVT.

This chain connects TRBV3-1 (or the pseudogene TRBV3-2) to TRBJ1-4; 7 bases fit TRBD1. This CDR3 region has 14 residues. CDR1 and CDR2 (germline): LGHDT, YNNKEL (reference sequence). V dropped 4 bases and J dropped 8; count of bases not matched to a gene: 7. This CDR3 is CASSPGTEGEKLFF. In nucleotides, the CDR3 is TGTGCCAGCAGCCCCGGGACAGAGGGAGAAAAACTGTTTTTT.

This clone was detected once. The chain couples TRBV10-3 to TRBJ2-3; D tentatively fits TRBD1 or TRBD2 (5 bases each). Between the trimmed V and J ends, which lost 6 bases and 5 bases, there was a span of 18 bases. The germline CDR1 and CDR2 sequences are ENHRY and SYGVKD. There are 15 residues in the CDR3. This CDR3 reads CAISEGQGWGDTQYF. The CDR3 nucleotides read TGTGCCATCAGCGAGGGGCAGGGCTGGGGAGATACGCAGTATTTT.

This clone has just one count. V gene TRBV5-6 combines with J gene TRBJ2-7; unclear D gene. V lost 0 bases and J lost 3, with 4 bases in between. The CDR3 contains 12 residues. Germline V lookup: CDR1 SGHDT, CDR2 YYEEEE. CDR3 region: CASSLASYEQYF. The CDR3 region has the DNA TGTGCCAGCAGCTTGGCCAGCTACGAGCAGTACTTC.

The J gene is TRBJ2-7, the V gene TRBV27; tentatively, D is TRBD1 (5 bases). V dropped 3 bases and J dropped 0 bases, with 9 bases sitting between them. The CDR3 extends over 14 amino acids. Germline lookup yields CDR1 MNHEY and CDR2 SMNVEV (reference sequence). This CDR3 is CASSFRRDSYEQYF. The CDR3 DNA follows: TGTGCCAGCAGTTTCCGCAGGGACTCCTACGAGCAGTACTTC.

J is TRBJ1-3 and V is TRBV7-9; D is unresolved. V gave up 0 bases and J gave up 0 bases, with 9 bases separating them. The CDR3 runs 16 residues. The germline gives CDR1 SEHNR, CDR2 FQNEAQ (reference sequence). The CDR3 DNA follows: TGTGCCAGCAGCTTAGCATGGGCCCTCTCTGGAAACACCATATATTTT. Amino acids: CASSLAWALSGNTIYF.

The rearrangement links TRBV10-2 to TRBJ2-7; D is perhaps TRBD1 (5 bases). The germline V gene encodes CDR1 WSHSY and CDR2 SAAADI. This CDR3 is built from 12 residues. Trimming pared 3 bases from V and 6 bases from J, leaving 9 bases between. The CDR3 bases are TGCGCCAGCAGTGACCGTAGGGGCGAGCAGTACTTC. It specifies CASSDRRGEQYF.

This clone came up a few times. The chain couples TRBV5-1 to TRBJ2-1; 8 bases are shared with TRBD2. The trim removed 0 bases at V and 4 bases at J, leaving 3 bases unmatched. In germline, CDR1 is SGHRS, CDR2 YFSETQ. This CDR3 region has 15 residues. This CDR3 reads CASSLDGRDYNEQFF. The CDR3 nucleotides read TGCGCCAGCAGCTTGGACGGGAGGGATTACAATGAGCAGTTCTTC.

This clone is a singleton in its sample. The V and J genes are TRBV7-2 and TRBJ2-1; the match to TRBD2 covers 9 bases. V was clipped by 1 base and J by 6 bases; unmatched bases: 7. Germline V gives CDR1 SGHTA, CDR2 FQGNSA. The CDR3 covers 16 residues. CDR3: CASSLDASGVRNEQFF. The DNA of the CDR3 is TGTGCCAGCAGCTTAGACGCTAGCGGGGTTCGCAATGAGCAGTTCTTC. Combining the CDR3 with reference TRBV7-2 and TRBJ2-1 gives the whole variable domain GAGVSQSPSNKVTEKGKDVELRCDPISGHTALYWYRQSLGQGLEFLIYFQGNSAPDKSGLPSDRFSAERTGGSVSTLTIQRTQQEDSAVYLCASSLDASGVRNEQFFGPGTRLTVL.

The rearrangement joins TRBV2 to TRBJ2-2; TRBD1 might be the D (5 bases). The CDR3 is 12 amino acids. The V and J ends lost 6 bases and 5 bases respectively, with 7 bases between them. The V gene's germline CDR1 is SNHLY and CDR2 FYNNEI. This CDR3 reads CASSAGTGELFF. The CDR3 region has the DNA TGTGCCAGCAGCGCAGGGACCGGGGAGCTGTTTTTT.

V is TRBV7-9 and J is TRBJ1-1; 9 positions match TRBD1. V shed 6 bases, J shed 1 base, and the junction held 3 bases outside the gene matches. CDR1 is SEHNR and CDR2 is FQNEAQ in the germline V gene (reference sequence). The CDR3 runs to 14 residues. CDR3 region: CASSTGQGNTEAFF. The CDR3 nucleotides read TGTGCCAGCAGTACGGGACAGGGGAACACTGAAGCTTTCTTT.